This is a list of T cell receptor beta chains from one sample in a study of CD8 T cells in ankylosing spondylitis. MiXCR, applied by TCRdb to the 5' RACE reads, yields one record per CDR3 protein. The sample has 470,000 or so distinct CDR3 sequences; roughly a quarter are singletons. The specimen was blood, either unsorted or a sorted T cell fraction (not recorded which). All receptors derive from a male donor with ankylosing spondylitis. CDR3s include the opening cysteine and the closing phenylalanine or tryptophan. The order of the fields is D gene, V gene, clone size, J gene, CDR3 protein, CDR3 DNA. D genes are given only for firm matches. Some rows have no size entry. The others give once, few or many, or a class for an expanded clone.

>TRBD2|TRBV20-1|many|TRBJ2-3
CSARSISGNTDTQYF
TGCAGTGCTAGATCTATTAGCGGGAACACAGATACGCAGTATTTT
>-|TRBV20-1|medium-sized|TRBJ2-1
CSARQGSSQFF
TGCAGTGCTAGACAGGGGAGTTCGCAGTTCTTC
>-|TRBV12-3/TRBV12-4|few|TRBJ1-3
CASSLWGTGNTIYF
TGTGCCAGCAGTTTATGGGGGACAGGAAACACCATATATTTT
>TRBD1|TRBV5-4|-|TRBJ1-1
CASSLPGTGGDTEAFF
TGTGCCAGCAGCTTGCCCGGGACAGGGGGGGATACTGAAGCTTTCTTT
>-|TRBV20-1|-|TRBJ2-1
CSARGISGEEQFF
TGCAGTGCTAGAGGAATTTCAGGGGAGGAGCAGTTCTTC
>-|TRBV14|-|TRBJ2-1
CASSDSGTSNEQFF
TGTGCCAGCAGCGACTCCGGGACTTCCAATGAGCAGTTCTTC
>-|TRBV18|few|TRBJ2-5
CASSPWEGRETQYF
TGTGCCAGCTCACCATGGGAAGGAAGGGAGACCCAGTACTTC
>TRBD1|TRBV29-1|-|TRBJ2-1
CSVESRTGGRNEQFF
TGCAGCGTTGAAAGTAGGACAGGGGGTAGGAATGAGCAGTTCTTC
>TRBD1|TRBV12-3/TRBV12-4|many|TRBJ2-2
CASSTRTGNTGELFF
TGTGCCAGCAGTACGCGGACAGGGAACACCGGGGAGCTGTTTTTT
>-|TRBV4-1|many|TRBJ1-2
CASSPRGNYGYTF
TGCGCCAGCAGCCCAAGGGGAAACTATGGCTACACCTTC
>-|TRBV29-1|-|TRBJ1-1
CSLCDPLIGTEAFF
TGCAGCCTATGCGACCCTTTAATTGGGACTGAAGCTTTCTTT
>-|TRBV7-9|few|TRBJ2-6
CASSAYSGANVLTF
TGTGCCAGCAGCGCATACTCTGGGGCCAACGTCCTGACTTTC
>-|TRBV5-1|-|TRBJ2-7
CASSFGTSSYEQYF
TGCGCCAGCAGCTTTGGGACTTCTTCCTACGAGCAGTACTTC
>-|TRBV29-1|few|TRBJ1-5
CSVGESNQPQHF
TGCAGCGTTGGGGAAAGCAATCAGCCCCAGCATTTT
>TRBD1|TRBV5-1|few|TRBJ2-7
CASSFGQEYYEQYF
TGCGCCAGCAGCTTTGGACAGGAATACTACGAGCAGTACTTC
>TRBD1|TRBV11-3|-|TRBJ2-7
CASSLRGQGPYEQYF
TGTGCCAGCAGCCTACGGGGACAGGGCCCCTACGAGCAGTACTTC
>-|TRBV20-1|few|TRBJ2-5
CSAARGQPQETQYF
TGCAGTGCGGCCCGAGGGCAGCCTCAAGAGACCCAGTACTTC
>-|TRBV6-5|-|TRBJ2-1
CASSYSGAISSYNEQFF
TGTGCCAGCAGTTACTCTGGGGCGATAAGCTCCTACAATGAGCAGTTCTTC
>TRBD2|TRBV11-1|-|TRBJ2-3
CASSSRTSGTLRHSTDTQYF
TGTGCCAGCAGCTCACGGACTAGCGGAACACTTAGACATAGCACAGATACGCAGTATTTT
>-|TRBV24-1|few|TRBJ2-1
CATSEPPREEQFF
TGTGCCACCAGTGAGCCGCCTCGAGAGGAGCAGTTCTTC
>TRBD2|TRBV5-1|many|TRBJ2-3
CASSLERGSTDTQYF
TGCGCCAGCAGCTTGGAGCGGGGAAGCACAGATACGCAGTATTTT
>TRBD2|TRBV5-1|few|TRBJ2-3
CASSLRASGVVDTQYF
TGCGCCAGCAGCTTGAGGGCTAGCGGGGTGGTAGATACGCAGTATTTT
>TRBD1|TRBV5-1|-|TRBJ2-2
CASSLPTGRVSTGELFF
TGCGCCAGCAGCTTGCCGACAGGGCGGGTGAGCACCGGGGAGCTGTTTTTT
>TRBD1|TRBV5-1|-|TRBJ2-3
CASSKGTELSTDTQYF
TGCGCCAGCAGCAAAGGGACAGAGCTTAGCACAGATACGCAGTATTTT
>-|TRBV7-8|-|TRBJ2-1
CASRGSSGSYNEQFF
TGTGCCAGCAGGGGGAGTAGCGGCTCCTACAATGAGCAGTTCTTC
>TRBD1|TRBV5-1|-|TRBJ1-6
CASSVGTGGWSPLHF
TGCGCCAGCAGCGTCGGGACAGGGGGCTGGTCACCCCTCCACTTT
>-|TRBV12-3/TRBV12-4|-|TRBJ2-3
CASTLLGGNTQYF
TGTGCCAGCACTCTCCTGGGGGGAAATACGCAGTATTTT
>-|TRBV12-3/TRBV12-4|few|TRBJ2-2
CASSSTTNTGELFF
TGTGCCAGCAGTTCCACCACGAACACCGGGGAGCTGTTTTTT
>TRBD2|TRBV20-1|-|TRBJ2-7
CSAVTSGSYEQYF
TGCAGTGCTGTGACTAGCGGGAGCTACGAGCAGTACTTC
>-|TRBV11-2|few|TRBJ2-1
CASSLVGSSWYEQFF
TGTGCCAGCAGCTTAGTCGGGAGTTCTTGGTATGAGCAGTTCTTC
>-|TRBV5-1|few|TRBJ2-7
CASSLEGLEQYF
TGCGCCAGCAGCTTGGAAGGTCTCGAGCAGTACTTC
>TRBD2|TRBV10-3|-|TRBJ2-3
CAISRTSGGTDTQYF
TGTGCCATCAGTAGGACTAGCGGGGGCACAGATACGCAGTATTTT
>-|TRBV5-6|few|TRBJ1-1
CASSEGPVNTEAFF
TGTGCCAGCAGCGAGGGACCTGTGAACACTGAAGCTTTCTTT
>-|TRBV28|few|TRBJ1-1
CASSPPTGRGTEAFF
TGTGCCAGCAGTCCTCCGACAGGAAGGGGCACTGAAGCTTTCTTT
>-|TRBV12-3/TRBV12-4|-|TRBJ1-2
CASRSPEPYGYTF
TGTGCCAGCAGATCCCCTGAGCCCTATGGCTACACCTTC
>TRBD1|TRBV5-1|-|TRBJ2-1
CASQKGQGRYNEQFF
TGCGCCAGCCAAAAGGGACAGGGGCGCTACAATGAGCAGTTCTTC
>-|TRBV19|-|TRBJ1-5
CASSSTTGQGTQPQHF
TGTGCCAGTAGCTCGACAACCGGGCAGGGCACTCAGCCCCAGCATTTT
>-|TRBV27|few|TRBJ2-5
CASSLVAITGTQYF
TGTGCCAGCAGTTTGGTCGCCATAACGGGGACCCAGTACTTC
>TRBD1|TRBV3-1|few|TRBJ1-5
CASSQQGAGNQPQHF
TGTGCCAGCAGCCAGCAGGGGGCTGGAAATCAGCCCCAGCATTTT
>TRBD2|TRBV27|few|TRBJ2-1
CASSERTRDNEQFF
TGTGCCAGCAGTGAGCGGACTAGAGACAATGAGCAGTTCTTC
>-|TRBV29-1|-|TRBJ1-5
CSVGGTDNQPQHF
TGCAGCGTTGGGGGGACGGACAATCAGCCCCAGCATTTT
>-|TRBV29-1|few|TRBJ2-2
CSGKKAENTGELFF
TGCAGCGGAAAAAAGGCGGAGAACACCGGGGAGCTGTTTTTT
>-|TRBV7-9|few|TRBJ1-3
CASSPSGISGNTIYF
TGTGCCAGCAGCCCTAGTGGAATTTCTGGAAACACCATATATTTT
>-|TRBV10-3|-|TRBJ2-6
CAGGGGLANVLTF
TGTGCCGGCGGAGGGGGCTTGGCCAACGTCCTGACTTTC
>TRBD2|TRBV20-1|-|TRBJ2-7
CSARVIAGTYEQYF
TGCAGTGCTAGGGTGATAGCGGGAACCTACGAGCAGTACTTC
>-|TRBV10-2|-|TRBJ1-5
CGSRTGSGVSNQPQHF
TGCGGCAGCAGAACAGGGTCGGGAGTGAGCAATCAGCCCCAGCATTTT
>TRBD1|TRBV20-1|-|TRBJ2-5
CSADGLETGKETQYF
TGCAGTGCCGACGGGCTGGAGACAGGGAAAGAGACCCAGTACTTC
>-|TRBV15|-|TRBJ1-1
CATSRHLQVNTEAFF
TGTGCCACCAGCAGGCACTTACAGGTGAACACTGAAGCTTTCTTT
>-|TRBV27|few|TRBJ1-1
CASSSVARGTEAFF
TGTGCCAGCAGTTCCGTGGCGAGGGGCACTGAAGCTTTCTTT
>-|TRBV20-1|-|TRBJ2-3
CSASQGRPTDTQYF
TGCAGTGCTAGTCAGGGGCGCCCCACAGATACGCAGTATTTT
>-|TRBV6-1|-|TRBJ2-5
CASSERRQGSSTQYF
TGTGCCAGCAGTGAACGGCGCCAGGGATCTTCGACCCAGTACTTC